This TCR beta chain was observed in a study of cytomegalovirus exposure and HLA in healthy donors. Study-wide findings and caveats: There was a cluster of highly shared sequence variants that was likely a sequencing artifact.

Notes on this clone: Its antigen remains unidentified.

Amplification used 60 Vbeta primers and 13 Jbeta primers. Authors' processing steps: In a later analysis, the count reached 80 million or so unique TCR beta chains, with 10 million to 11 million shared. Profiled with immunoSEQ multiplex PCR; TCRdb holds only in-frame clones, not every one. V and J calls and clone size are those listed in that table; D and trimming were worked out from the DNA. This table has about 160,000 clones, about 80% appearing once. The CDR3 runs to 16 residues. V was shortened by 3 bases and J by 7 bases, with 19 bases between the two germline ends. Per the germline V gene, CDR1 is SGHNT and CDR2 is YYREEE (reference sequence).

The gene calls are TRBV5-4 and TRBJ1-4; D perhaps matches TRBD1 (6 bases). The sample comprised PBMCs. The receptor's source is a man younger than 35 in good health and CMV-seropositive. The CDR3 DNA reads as TGTGCCAGCAGCTCCGACTCAGGGGCAGCAGGTGAAAAACTGTTTTTT. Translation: CASSSDSGAAGEKLFF.